These 18 T cell receptor beta chains share one sample of origin, sequenced in a study of control samples from healthy donors and cancer patients. Profiled with immunoSEQ multiplex PCR; TCRdb holds only in-frame clones, not every one. In the table there are about 120,000 clones, 92% of which are singletons. The sample consisted of blood. These receptor sequences come from a woman between 45 and 60 years old in good health.

This clone was counted a single time. The rearrangement joins TRBV5-5 to TRBJ2-7, with TRBD1 matching 7 bases. The CDR3 has 16 amino acids. Germline V gene sequence: CDR1 SGHKS, CDR2 YYEKEE (reference sequence). V shed 3 bases and J 3 bases; nucleotides not matched to a gene: 12. The CDR3 bases are TGTGCCAGCAGCTCGAGCTCGACAGGGATCGTCTACGAGCAGTACTTC. Amino acid sequence: CASSSSSTGIVYEQYF.

The chain combines TRBV19 with TRBJ2-3; 10 bases map to TRBD1. CDR3 length equals 14 residues. The germline V gene has CDR1 LNHDA and CDR2 SQIVND (reference sequence). The V and J ends lost 5 bases and 5 bases, in that order; junction bases with no gene match: 4. The CDR3 protein is CASSGTGVGDTQYF. The DNA for the CDR3 is TGTGCCAGTAGTGGGACAGGGGTGGGAGATACGCAGTATTTT.

V gene TRBV5-1 combines with J gene TRBJ1-1; 7 bases match TRBD1. Per germline, CDR1 SGHRS and CDR2 YFSETQ. With V trimmed by 4 bases and J by 6 bases, 9 bases remained unmatched. This CDR3 is built from 14 residues. CDR3 sequence reads: CASSRGQLLAEAFF. The DNA for the CDR3 is TGCGCCAGCAGCCGGGGACAGCTGTTGGCTGAAGCTTTCTTT.

The chain combines TRBV19 with TRBJ1-1; D ambiguous. Trimming took 2 bases from V and 2 from J, leaving 6 bases between them. The CDR3 totals 13 residues. CDR1 and CDR2 (germline): LNHDA, SQIVND (reference sequence). This chain's CDR3 is CASSITSNTEAFF. DNA for the CDR3: TGTGCCAGTAGTATAACATCTAACACTGAAGCTTTCTTT.

V usage is TRBV2 and J usage is TRBJ1-4; D possibly corresponds to TRBD1 (5 bases). This CDR3 comprises 12 residues. Germline V gene data show CDR1 as SNHLY and CDR2 as FYNNEI. V lost 4 bases to trimming and J lost 10 bases, with 10 bases between them. CDR3 residues: CASSGAGGKLFF. Written as DNA, the CDR3 is TGTGCCAGCAGTGGGGCCGGGGGAAAACTGTTTTTT.

V and J are TRBV6-5 and TRBJ1-3; 9 bases are a match to TRBD1. This CDR3 spans 15 amino acids. Trimming took 4 bases from V and 1 from J; bases not matched to a gene: 2. Germline V CDR1 and CDR2: MNHEY, SVGAGI. CDR3 sequence reads: CASSSGQGSGNTIYF. Here the CDR3 DNA reads TGTGCCAGCAGTTCCGGACAGGGGTCTGGAAACACCATATATTTT.

J is TRBJ1-2 and V is TRBV28, with TRBD1 matching 11 bases. V lost 3 bases to trimming and J lost 2 bases; unmatched junction nucleotides: 8. The CDR3 is 17 amino acids. Germline CDR1 MDHEN, CDR2 SYDVKM. CDR3 bases: TGTGCCAGCAGTTTGGGGGACAGGGGGTTCTCGAACTATGGCTACACCTTC. It yields the protein CASSLGDRGFSNYGYTF.

V is TRBV19 and J is TRBJ1-1; 8 bases fit TRBD1. The germline V gene encodes CDR1 LNHDA and CDR2 SQIVND (reference sequence). This CDR3 has 13 amino acids. The trim removed 6 bases at V and 2 bases at J, leaving 2 bases unmatched. CDR3 amino acids: CASRQGANTEAFF. The CDR3 DNA sequence: TGTGCCAGTAGGCAGGGGGCCAACACTGAAGCTTTCTTT.

The DNA for the CDR3 is TGCAGCGCCCGGATTGCCGCAGAGACCCAGTACTTC. Translating it yields CSARIAAETQYF. V usage is TRBV29-1 and J usage is TRBJ2-5; no reliable D call. V was trimmed by 7 bases and J by 4 bases, leaving 13 bases between them. This CDR3 has 12 residues. Germline V gene lookup returns CDR1 SQVTM and CDR2 ANQGSEA. Filled out from reference TRBV29-1 and TRBJ2-5, the complete variable domain reads SAVISQKPSRDICQRGTSLTIQCQVDSQVTMMFWYRQQPGQSLTLIATANQGSEATYESGFVIDKFPISRPNLTFSTLTVSNMSPEDSSIYLCSARIAAETQYFGPGTRLLVL.

CDR3 bases: TGTGCCAGCAGCTTAGTCAGGGGCAGGGGGAGCAACTATGGCTACACCTTC. Amino acids: CASSLVRGRGSNYGYTF. This chain uses TRBV7-9 with TRBJ1-2; TRBD1 agrees at 7 bases. CDR3 size: 17 residues. CDR1 SEHNR and CDR2 FQNEAQ come from the germline V gene (reference sequence). V was pared by 1 base and J by 2 bases, with 10 bases of the junction left unmatched.

The chain employs TRBV29-1 and TRBJ1-2, with TRBD1 matching 10 bases. CDR3 length: 14 residues. The germline V gene encodes CDR1 SQVTM and CDR2 ANQGSEA. The J segment lost 5 bases and the V segment lost 7 bases, leaving 10 bases of the junction unmatched. The DNA of the CDR3 is TGCAGCGGCTCACCCGGGACAGGGGATTATGGCTACACCTTC. Protein: CSGSPGTGDYGYTF. Combining the CDR3 with reference TRBV29-1 and TRBJ1-2 gives the whole variable domain SAVISQKPSRDICQRGTSLTIQCQVDSQVTMMFWYRQQPGQSLTLIATANQGSEATYESGFVIDKFPISRPNLTFSTLTVSNMSPEDSSIYLCSGSPGTGDYGYTFGSGTRLTVV.

This clone was seen only once. The rearrangement joins TRBV7-9 to TRBJ2-5, with TRBD1 matching 10 bases. Germline V CDR1 and CDR2: SEHNR, FQNEAQ (reference sequence). Germline trimming cut 5 bases from V and 5 bases from J; bases unmatched to any gene: 11. The CDR3 runs to 16 residues. CDR3 sequence (DNA): TGTGCCAGCAGCCCGAGGGACAGGGGAGATTTTGAGACCCAGTACTTC. Translated: CASSPRDRGDFETQYF. Supplemented by reference TRBV7-9 and TRBJ2-5, the full variable domain reads DTGVSQNPRHKITKRGQNVTFRCDPISEHNRLYWYRQTLGQGPEFLTYFQNEAQLEKSRLLSDRFSAERPKGSFSTLEIQRTEQGDSAMYLCASSPRDRGDFETQYFGPGTRLLVL.

The J gene is TRBJ1-2, the V gene TRBV6-6, with 8 nucleotides matching TRBD1. Germline trimming cut 7 bases from V and 4 bases from J; bases unmatched to any gene: 5. Germline V gene data show CDR1 as MNHNY and CDR2 as SVGAGI (reference sequence). This CDR3 is 13 amino acids long. The CDR3 loop reads CASKDRASYGYTF. DNA for the CDR3: TGTGCCAGCAAGGACAGGGCCTCCTATGGCTACACCTTC.

The rearrangement uses TRBV5-4 and TRBJ1-2, with D possibly TRBD1 on 6 matching bases. Germline V CDR1 and CDR2: SGHNT, YYREEE (reference sequence). Trimming pared 4 bases from V and 6 bases from J, leaving 13 bases between. This CDR3 has 13 residues. The CDR3 region is CASSPGGRHGYTF. In nucleotides, the CDR3 is TGTGCCAGCAGCCCTGGGGGGCGGCATGGCTACACCTTC. Full variable domain (outside the CDR3, taken from reference TRBV5-4 and TRBJ1-2): ETGVTQSPTHLIKTRGQQVTLRCSSQSGHNTVSWYQQALGQGPQFIFQYYREEENGRGNFPPRFSGLQFPNYSSELNVNALELDDSALYLCASSPGGRHGYTFGSGTRLTVV.

The J gene is TRBJ1-4, the V gene TRBV6-1, with TRBD1 matching over 8 bases. From germline, CDR1 is MNHNS and CDR2 SASEGT. V lost 4 bases, J lost 8 bases, and 12 bases stayed unmatched. The CDR3 loop spans 16 amino acids. The CDR3 loop is CASSAPSRGPREKLFF. The CDR3 DNA follows: TGTGCCAGCAGTGCGCCCTCCAGGGGGCCTAGAGAAAAACTGTTTTTT.

The table lists this clone with a few counts. The chain couples TRBV30 to TRBJ1-5, with D tentatively TRBD1 (6 bases). Per the germline V gene, CDR1 is GTSNPN and CDR2 is SVGIG (reference sequence). V was shortened by 0 bases and J by 9 bases, with 12 bases between the two germline ends. The length of the CDR3 is 13 residues. In nucleotides, the CDR3 is TGTGCCTGGAGTGTTTCCCCGACAGGGCCCCAGCATTTT. It codes for CAWSVSPTGPQHF.

The DNA for the CDR3 is TGTGCCAGTAGTATAGATCGGTCCGGGACTAGCGGGATCCCGCCGCAGTATTTT. It translates to CASSIDRSGTSGIPPQYF. The chain combines TRBV19 with TRBJ2-3; 13 nucleotides match TRBD2. Germline CDR1 LNHDA, CDR2 SQIVND (reference sequence). This CDR3 is built from 18 residues. J was trimmed by 10 bases and V by 0 bases; bases with no gene match: 13.

The rearrangement joins TRBV30 to TRBJ1-1; TRBD1 matches 8 bases. V dropped 4 bases and J dropped 7; count of bases not matched to a gene: 11. The CDR3 covers 14 residues. Germline V CDR1 and CDR2: GTSNPN, SVGIG (reference sequence). CDR3 in DNA: TGTGCCTGGATTCATATCGACAGGGGAGGTGAAGCTTTCTTT. It codes for CAWIHIDRGGEAFF.